The rows below give T cell receptor beta chains drawn from one sample of a study of OX40 agonist ivuxolimab in advanced cancers. Measured with immunoSEQ multiplex PCR; TCRdb has only the in-frame clones, and not every one. The sample has 5,400 or so clones; approximately 64% are singletons. The source material was CD4+ or CD8+ T cells sorted from blood, sampled in a trial of the OX40 agonist ivuxolimab. The receptors stem from an adult with an advanced solid tumor such as melanoma, head and neck, liver or kidney cancer. CDR3s include the opening cysteine and the closing phenylalanine or tryptophan. A D gene is named only where the DNA matches it firmly. Clone sizes are given selectively: once, few, many, or a class where the clone is expanded.

clone size,V gene,D gene,J gene,CDR3 protein,CDR3 DNA
once,TRBV28,TRBD1,TRBJ1-3,CASSHTGGTGNTIYF,TGTGCCAGCAGTCATACAGGGGGTACTGGAAACACCATATATTTT
.,TRBV29-1,TRBD1,TRBJ1-1,CSVPGGSITEAFF,TGCAGCGTTCCAGGGGGTAGCATCACTGAAGCTTTCTTT
.,TRBV11-2,TRBD2,TRBJ2-5,CASSPRGVAGGVETQYF,TGTGCCAGCAGCCCCCGGGGTGTAGCGGGAGGGGTGGAGACCCAGTACTTC
.,TRBV27,TRBD1,TRBJ2-7,CASSLDRGYEQYF,TGTGCCAGCAGTTTGGACAGGGGTTACGAGCAGTACTTC
.,TRBV5-1,TRBD2,TRBJ2-1,CASSLEGWGLAGVVDEQFF,TGCGCCAGCAGCTTGGAGGGGTGGGGACTAGCGGGAGTAGTTGATGAGCAGTTCTTC
.,TRBV11-2,.,TRBJ2-7,CASSSDVGYSYEQYF,TGTGCCAGCAGCTCGGACGTAGGATACTCCTACGAGCAGTACTTC
.,TRBV19,.,TRBJ2-6,CASSITRISGANVLTF,TGTGCCAGTAGTATCACAAGGATCTCTGGGGCCAACGTCCTGACTTTC
.,TRBV27,.,TRBJ2-7,CASRLTASRLYEQYF,TGTGCCAGCAGACTAACAGCCTCCCGCCTCTACGAGCAGTACTTC
.,TRBV2,.,TRBJ1-5,CASRRDARVDNQPQHF,TGTGCCAGCAGGAGGGACGCCAGGGTAGACAATCAGCCCCAGCATTTT
.,TRBV5-1,TRBD2,TRBJ2-2,CASSPGLANTGELFF,TGCGCCAGCAGCCCGGGACTAGCGAACACCGGGGAGCTGTTTTTT
.,TRBV5-1,.,TRBJ1-4,CASSPAVRSNEKLFF,TGCGCCAGCAGCCCGGCGGTGCGGAGTAATGAAAAACTGTTTTTT
few,TRBV14,.,TRBJ1-2,CASSQDVRGSPIYGYTF,TGTGCCAGCAGCCAAGATGTGCGGGGATCCCCAATCTATGGCTACACCTTC
.,TRBV9,TRBD1,TRBJ1-1,CASSGTGADAFF,TGTGCCAGCAGCGGCACAGGGGCGGATGCTTTCTTT
medium-sized,TRBV11-2,TRBD2,TRBJ2-3,CASREIAGFTDTQYF,TGTGCCAGCAGAGAAATAGCGGGCTTCACAGATACGCAGTATTTT
.,TRBV6-6,.,TRBJ2-5,CASGLVGGQETQYF,TGTGCCAGCGGTCTGGTCGGAGGCCAAGAGACCCAGTACTTC
medium-sized,TRBV11-2,TRBD1,TRBJ1-2,CASSLDPRGPWYGYTF,TGTGCCAGCAGCTTAGATCCCAGGGGGCCCTGGTATGGCTACACCTTC
.,TRBV10-1,.,TRBJ2-5,CASSPDRPQETQYF,TGCGCCAGCAGTCCGGACAGACCTCAAGAGACCCAGTACTTC
.,TRBV6-5,TRBD2,TRBJ2-1,CASSYSTSGREQFF,TGTGCCAGCAGTTACTCGACTAGCGGGAGGGAGCAGTTCTTC
.,TRBV18,.,TRBJ2-7,CASSGGPRSYEQYF,TGTGCCAGCTCAGGGGGACCGCGGTCCTACGAGCAGTACTTC
few,TRBV4-1,.,TRBJ2-1,CASSQEPEYYNEQFF,TGCGCCAGCAGCCAAGAACCAGAGTACTACAATGAGCAGTTCTTC
.,TRBV19,.,TRBJ1-2,CASGLIYGYTF,TGTGCCAGTGGACTGATCTATGGCTACACCTTC
.,TRBV21-1,.,TRBJ1-2,CASSKGIDREIYGYTF,TGTGCCAGCAGCAAAGGTATTGACAGAGAAATCTATGGCTACACCTTC
.,TRBV29-1,TRBD1,TRBJ2-1,CSAGGDYNEQFF,TGCAGCGCAGGGGGAGACTACAATGAGCAGTTCTTC
few,TRBV2,TRBD1,TRBJ2-3,CASSATGTGGEEDTQYF,TGTGCCAGCAGTGCGACCGGGACAGGGGGCGAGGAAGATACGCAGTATTTT
.,TRBV10-3,.,TRBJ2-7,CAISDALSTYEQYF,TGTGCCATCAGTGACGCTCTATCGACCTACGAGCAGTACTTC
.,TRBV6-1,TRBD1,TRBJ2-4,CASSETGDMAKNIQYF,TGTGCCAGCAGTGAGACAGGGGATATGGCCAAAAACATTCAGTACTTC
.,TRBV4-2,TRBD2,TRBJ2-3,CASSPGAGGTTDTQYF,TGTGCCAGCAGCCCCGGAGCGGGGGGAACCACAGATACGCAGTATTTT
.,TRBV27,.,TRBJ2-7,CASSPSGHTYYEQYF,TGTGCCAGCAGTCCTTCGGGACACACGTACTACGAGCAGTACTTC
.,TRBV7-3,.,TRBJ2-6,CASSSPPLALANVLTF,TGTGCCAGCAGCTCCCCCCCACTAGCTTTGGCCAACGTCCTGACTTTC
medium-sized,TRBV7-9,.,TRBJ2-7,CASNRQVHDEQYF,TGTGCCAGCAACAGACAGGTCCACGACGAGCAGTACTTC
few,TRBV14,.,TRBJ1-2,CASSLTNRALLGYTF,TGTGCCAGCAGCCTAACAAACCGGGCCCTATTGGGCTACACCTTC
.,TRBV9,TRBD2,TRBJ2-7,CASSVSGSFNEQYF,TGTGCCAGCAGCGTGAGCGGGAGTTTCAACGAGCAGTACTTC
few,TRBV5-5,.,TRBJ2-7,CASSYGGTYYEQYF,TGTGCCAGCAGCTACGGGGGCACATACTACGAGCAGTACTTC
.,TRBV29-1,.,TRBJ1-1,CSVGGARGTPEAFF,TGCAGCGTAGGGGGGGCACGGGGGACCCCTGAAGCTTTCTTT
few,TRBV11-2,.,TRBJ2-1,CASSSNDRGGPSNEQFF,TGTGCCAGCAGCTCGAACGACAGAGGGGGTCCCTCCAATGAGCAGTTCTTC
few,TRBV5-5,.,TRBJ2-7,CASSLGARGYYEQYF,TGTGCCAGCAGCTTGGGGGCCCGGGGCTATTACGAGCAGTACTTC
.,TRBV2,TRBD1,TRBJ1-6,CARQGDNSPLHF,TGTGCCAGACAGGGGGATAATTCACCCCTCCACTTT
.,TRBV5-1,.,TRBJ2-3,CASSLEGSVDTQYF,TGCGCCAGCAGCTTGGAAGGGTCGGTAGATACGCAGTATTTT
.,TRBV28,.,TRBJ1-5,CASSTLEQEIPNQPQHF,TGTGCCAGCAGTACCCTAGAACAGGAGATACCCAATCAGCCCCAGCATTTT
.,TRBV19,.,TRBJ1-6,CATSITLNSPLHF,TGTGCCACCTCAATAACCCTTAATTCACCCCTCCACTTT
.,TRBV5-1,TRBD1,TRBJ1-5,CASSSGGVNQPQHF,TGCGCCAGCAGCTCAGGGGGCGTTAATCAGCCCCAGCATTTT
.,TRBV30,.,TRBJ1-3,CAWSALVSGQLDTIYF,TGTGCCTGGAGTGCCCTTGTCTCGGGACAATTGGACACCATATATTTT
.,TRBV19,TRBD1,TRBJ2-7,CASRSQGLTEQYF,TGTGCCAGTAGATCACAGGGGTTAACCGAGCAGTACTTC
.,TRBV9,.,TRBJ2-2,CASSVTGQGTGELFF,TGTGCCAGCAGCGTAACAGGGCAGGGCACCGGGGAGCTGTTTTTT
.,TRBV19,.,TRBJ1-5,CASSIRGNNQPQHF,TGTGCCAGTAGTATAAGAGGGAACAATCAGCCCCAGCATTTT
.,TRBV19,.,TRBJ2-1,CASSIGGWNYNEQFF,TGTGCCAGTAGTATAGGGGGCTGGAACTACAATGAGCAGTTCTTC
once,TRBV10-2,TRBD2,TRBJ2-3,CASRAGLAGRGSTDTQYF,TGCGCCAGCAGGGCTGGACTAGCGGGGAGAGGGAGCACAGATACGCAGTATTTT
.,TRBV18,TRBD1,TRBJ2-4,CASLPGQGFSQAKNIQYF,TGTGCCAGCTTACCGGGACAGGGGTTTTCTCAAGCCAAAAACATTCAGTACTTC
.,TRBV25-1,.,TRBJ2-7,CASSVRDYEQYF,TGTGCCAGCAGTGTTCGCGACTACGAGCAGTACTTC
.,TRBV29-1,.,TRBJ1-2,CSVRDGYGYTF,TGCAGCGTCCGGGACGGCTATGGCTACACCTTC
.,TRBV11-2,TRBD1,TRBJ2-3,CASSDADRVADTQYF,TGTGCCAGCAGCGACGCTGACAGGGTAGCAGATACGCAGTATTTT
.,TRBV7-6,.,TRBJ2-5,CASSLTGLETQYF,TGTGCCAGCAGCTTGACAGGACTAGAGACCCAGTACTTC
medium-sized,TRBV27,TRBD1,TRBJ1-5,CASKHGTGSNQPQHF,TGTGCCAGCAAACATGGGACAGGAAGCAATCAGCCCCAGCATTTT
.,TRBV9,.,TRBJ1-5,CASSVGGGPSNQPQHF,TGTGCCAGCAGCGTAGGTGGAGGTCCGAGCAATCAGCCCCAGCATTTT
.,TRBV7-9,.,TRBJ1-1,CASSETGLGNTEAFF,TGTGCCAGCAGCGAGACAGGACTCGGGAACACTGAAGCTTTCTTT